This note documents a single T cell receptor beta chain sequence. These data belong to a study of blood T cell repertoires in COVID-19. Study summary: Samples representing acute and convalescent COVID-19 were sourced from the United States, Italy and Spain. From T cells, B-cell-depleted T cells, or PBMCs came the material, which was cDNA or gDNA.

Per the original data handling: Cell counts per sample came from amplifying reference gene primers. Sequenced by immunoSEQ multiplex PCR; TCRdb stores in-frame clones only, minus some. Clone size and the V and J calls come from that table; the DNA yielded D and trimming. The table shows roughly 130,000 clones, with approximately 80% occurring only once. The clonotype was recovered from a man in his 70s with acute or convalescent COVID-19. Sequenced input: peripheral blood.

The CDR3 region is CASRTSGGLRTDTQYF. The CDR3 DNA is TGCGCCAGCAGGACTAGCGGGGGGCTGCGCACAGATACGCAGTATTTT. The chain links TRBV5-1 to TRBJ2-3, with 13 bases that match TRBD2. The CDR3 length is 16 residues. Germline trimming cut 5 bases from V and 1 base from J; bases unmatched to any gene: 4. Germline CDR1 is SGHRS and CDR2 is YFSETQ.